Each of the 28 T cell receptor beta chains below was sequenced from the same sample in a study of T cells in localized non-small cell lung cancer. The protocol was immunoSEQ multiplex PCR, while the TCRdb copy is restricted to in-frame clones and leaves out a portion. The repertoire holds 20,000 to 25,000 clones, with less than 85% as singletons. This specimen was peripheral blood, taken before any cancer treatment. The source is a man aged 40 to 70 with stage I lung adenocarcinoma.

The chain has TRBV29-1 and TRBJ2-1; D remains ambiguous. The V and J ends lost 5 bases and 5 bases respectively, with 22 bases between them. Germline V gene lookup returns CDR1 SQVTM and CDR2 ANQGSEA. The CDR3 loop spans 16 amino acids. In DNA, the CDR3 is TGCAGCGTTCCTCTACTCAAAATCGCCAGAAACAATGAGCAGTTCTTC. It is translated as CSVPLLKIARNNEQFF.

V gene TRBV14 combines with J gene TRBJ2-5, with D possibly being TRBD1 (6 bases). Near its end, the DNA agrees better with TRBJ2-7, so the J call may be wrong. CDR1 SGHDN and CDR2 FVKESK come from the germline V gene. CDR3 size: 13 residues. The CDR3 is CASSYNTGTEQYF. CDR3 bases: TGTGCCAGCAGCTATAACACAGGGACCGAGCAGTACTTC.

In its sample, this clone was seen once. The chain links TRBV7-9 to TRBJ1-1; perhaps TRBD1 as D (5 bases). From germline, CDR1 is SEHNR and CDR2 FQNEAQ (reference sequence). Trimming left V 2 bases short and J 4 bases short, with 11 bases between. The CDR3 loop spans 14 amino acids. CDR3 coding DNA: TGTGCCAGCAGCTTACCGGGGGGTACCACTGAAGCTTTCTTT. This sequence encodes CASSLPGGTTEAFF.

This chain joins TRBV28 and TRBJ1-5; D gene uncertain. Trimming took off 6 bases at V and 4 bases at J, with 7 bases between the two ends. This CDR3 has 12 amino acids. Germline V gene sequence: CDR1 MDHEN, CDR2 SYDVKM. CDR3 sequence reads: CASRDLNQPQHF. In nucleotides, the CDR3 is TGTGCCAGCAGGGACTTGAATCAGCCCCAGCATTTT.

V usage is TRBV5-4 and J usage is TRBJ2-3; no clear D. The germline CDR1 and CDR2 sequences are SGHNT and YYREEE (reference sequence). Trimming took 1 base from V and 2 from J, leaving 2 bases between them. The CDR3 has 12 residues. CDR3 protein: CASSLTTDTQYF. The DNA of the CDR3 is TGTGCCAGCAGCTTGACCACAGATACGCAGTATTTT.

This chain links TRBV7-3 with TRBJ2-1, with TRBD2 matching 10 bases. CDR3 length: 14 residues. Per the germline V gene, CDR1 is SGHTA and CDR2 is FQGTGA. With 3 bases clipped from V and 5 bases from J, the junction kept 1 base outside the gene matches. CDR3 DNA sequence: TGTGCCAGCAGCTTTGGGACTAGCGACAATGAGCAGTTCTTC. It yields the protein CASSFGTSDNEQFF.

The rearrangement joins TRBV9 to TRBJ1-6; 7 positions match TRBD1. Germline assignment: CDR1 SGDLS and CDR2 YYNGEE. The CDR3 extends over 18 amino acids. V was pared by 3 bases and J by 0 bases, with 9 bases of the junction left unmatched. The CDR3 sequence: CASSARDSYSSYNSPLHF. CDR3 sequence (DNA): TGTGCCAGCAGCGCCCGGGACAGCTACAGCTCCTATAATTCACCCCTCCACTTT.

The chain joins TRBV6-5 to TRBJ1-1; D not resolved. V shed 4 bases and J shed 0 bases, with 12 bases lying between them. CDR1 is MNHEY and CDR2 is SVGAGI in the germline V gene. The CDR3 loop spans 15 amino acids. The CDR3 region has the DNA TGTGCCAGCAGTTCACGGGCCGGGATGAACACTGAAGCTTTCTTT. The encoded protein is CASSSRAGMNTEAFF.

The V gene is TRBV7-8, the J gene TRBJ2-5; either TRBD1 or TRBD2 may fit D (5 bases each). This CDR3 is 15 amino acids long. Germline V lookup: CDR1 SGHVS, CDR2 FQNEAQ. V lost 4 bases and J lost 7, with 19 bases in between. CDR3 loop: CASSSTWDALGTQYF. CDR3 DNA sequence: TGTGCCAGCAGCTCGACTTGGGACGCCTTAGGGACCCAGTACTTC. Using reference TRBV7-8 and TRBJ2-5 for the parts outside the CDR3, the full variable domain is GAGVSQSPRYKVAKRGQDVALRCDPISGHVSLFWYQQALGQGPEFLTYFQNEAQLDKSGLPSDRFFAERPEGSVSTLKIQRTQQEDSAVYLCASSSTWDALGTQYFGPGTRLLVL.

V and J are TRBV28 and TRBJ2-4; either TRBD1 or TRBD2 may supply D (5 bases each). The CDR3 spans 12 residues. CDR1 and CDR2 (germline): MDHEN, SYDVKM. The germline V and J ends were trimmed by 2 bases and 8 bases, with 7 bases remaining between them. CDR3: CASSLRGDIQYF. The DNA for the CDR3 is TGTGCCAGCAGTTTAAGAGGGGACATTCAGTACTTC.

This clone appeared once. The J gene is TRBJ2-3, the V gene TRBV2, with 8 nucleotides matching TRBD2. J lost 8 bases, V lost 8 bases, and 15 bases had no gene match. The CDR3 contains 15 residues. CDR1 and CDR2 from the germline V gene are SNHLY and FYNNEI. CDR3 nucleotides: TGTGCCAGCGCTTCAGAGGGACTAGGAGGAGGTACGCAGTATTTT. Protein product: CASASEGLGGGTQYF.

This clone occurred once. J is TRBJ2-7 and V is TRBV5-1; 7 positions match TRBD1. The junction had 8 bases not matched to a gene; V was cut back by 2 bases and J by 6 bases. Germline CDR1 reads SGHRS; CDR2 reads YFSETQ. The CDR3 covers 14 residues. CDR3 residues: CASSLLQGNSEQYF. In nucleotides, the CDR3 is TGCGCCAGCAGCTTACTACAGGGGAACAGCGAGCAGTACTTC.

The V and J genes are TRBV7-6 and TRBJ2-3; D is tentatively TRBD1 or TRBD2 (6 bases each). Germline lookup yields CDR1 SGHVS and CDR2 FNYEAQ. This CDR3 contains 15 residues. V shed 1 base and J shed 0 bases, with 8 bases lying between them. This chain's CDR3 is CASSLVGGSTDTQYF. CDR3 bases: TGTGCCAGCAGCTTAGTCGGGGGCAGCACAGATACGCAGTATTTT.

A single count supports this clone. This sample includes further DNA sequences coding for the same CDR3. The chain combines TRBV5-1 with TRBJ2-7, with D tentatively TRBD2 (5 bases). This CDR3 contains 13 residues. The V gene's germline CDR1 is SGHRS and CDR2 YFSETQ. With 0 bases removed from V and 7 bases from J, the gap between germline ends came to 11 bases. CDR3: CASSLEPSGEQYF. The CDR3 DNA reads TGCGCCAGCAGCTTGGAGCCATCGGGGGAGCAGTACTTC.

The rearrangement joins TRBV5-1 to TRBJ2-6; no clear D gene. Trimming stripped 1 base from V and 2 bases from J, with 7 bases between. Germline CDR1 reads SGHRS; CDR2 reads YFSETQ. This CDR3 has 15 amino acids. As DNA, the CDR3 is TGCGCCAGCAGCTTGACGAGGCCTGGGGCCAACGTCCTGACTTTC. This sequence encodes CASSLTRPGANVLTF.

J is TRBJ1-1 and V is TRBV14; 9 nucleotides agree with TRBD1. The CDR3 has 12 amino acids. Unmatched junction bases numbered 4, after V lost 3 bases and J lost 11 bases. CDR1 is SGHDN and CDR2 is FVKESK in the germline V gene. In nucleotides, the CDR3 is TGTGCCAGCAGCCATTGGGACAGGGAGGCTTTCTTT. Protein product: CASSHWDREAFF.

The V gene is TRBV21-1, the J gene TRBJ2-3. TRBV21-1 is shown as a pseudogene. CDR3 length equals 14 residues. This CDR3 reads CASNRGRSTDTQYF. The CDR3 nucleotides are TGTGCCAGCAACCGAGGACGGAGCACAGATACGCAGTATTTT.

The genes are TRBV5-6 and TRBJ2-7, with 8 bases lining up with TRBD1. Germline values: CDR1 SGHDT, CDR2 YYEEEE. This CDR3 has 14 amino acids. Trimming cost V 4 bases and J 11 bases; bases outside gene matches: 14. The DNA for the CDR3 is TGTGCCAGCAGCAGCGGCGGACAGGGAGGCAGAAAGTACTTC. This gives the protein CASSSGGQGGRKYF.

V usage is TRBV10-3 and J usage is TRBJ2-5; TRBD1 matches at 9 bases. The closer fit of TRBJ2-7 to the DNA end suggests the J call may be wrong. This CDR3 comprises 16 residues. Germline V gene lookup returns CDR1 ENHRY and CDR2 SYGVKD. The chain's CDR3 is CAITPGQGDPGYEQYF. CDR3 DNA sequence: TGTGCCATCACCCCGGGACAGGGTGATCCTGGCTACGAGCAGTACTTC.

This clone turned up a few times. V usage is TRBV19 and J usage is TRBJ2-1; D is possibly TRBD2 (5 bases). There are 15 residues in the CDR3. Germline values: CDR1 LNHDA, CDR2 SQIVND (reference sequence). V was pared by 4 bases and J by 4 bases, with 14 bases between. The CDR3 loop is CASSTASGLYNEQFF. CDR3 DNA: TGTGCCAGTAGTACCGCGAGCGGATTGTACAATGAGCAGTTCTTC. Using reference TRBV19 and TRBJ2-1 for the parts outside the CDR3, the full variable domain is DGGITQSPKYLFRKEGQNVTLSCEQNLNHDAMYWYRQDPGQGLRLIYYSQIVNDFQKGDIAEGYSVSREKKESFPLTVTSAQKNPTAFYLCASSTASGLYNEQFFGPGTRLTVL.

The J gene is TRBJ1-2, the V gene TRBV4-2; TRBD1 matches 8 bases. V gave up 0 bases and J gave up 8 bases; unmatched junction bases: 11. Germline V gene data show CDR1 as LGHNA and CDR2 as YNFKEQ. This CDR3 is 16 amino acids long. CDR3 region: CASSQDVGQGARGYTF. In nucleotides, the CDR3 is TGTGCCAGCAGCCAAGATGTGGGCCAGGGGGCGCGGGGCTACACCTTC.

The V gene is TRBV14, the J gene TRBJ2-1; a possible D gene is TRBD1 (6 bases). CDR3 length: 17 residues. With 1 base removed from V and 4 bases from J, the gap between germline ends came to 17 bases. Per the germline V gene, CDR1 is SGHDN and CDR2 is FVKESK. The CDR3 DNA reads TGTGCCAGCAGCCAAGGCGAGGACAGTCTAAAGTACAATGAGCAGTTCTTC. The encoded protein is CASSQGEDSLKYNEQFF.

V usage is TRBV5-8 and J usage is TRBJ2-3, with D possibly being TRBD2 (6 bases). CDR1 is SGHTS and CDR2 is YDEGEE in the germline V gene. The V end was cut by 4 bases, the J end by 6 bases, with 12 bases between. The CDR3 covers 13 residues. The CDR3 DNA follows: TGTGCCAGCAGCCCGGGACTGTTCGATACGCAGTATTTT. It is translated as CASSPGLFDTQYF.

This clone is a singleton in its sample. The V and J genes are TRBV4-1 and TRBJ2-7; D not resolved. V was cut by 0 bases and J by 6 bases, with 9 bases left in between. CDR3 length: 13 amino acids. CDR1 and CDR2 (germline): MGHRA, YSYEKL. CDR3 sequence reads: CASSQERVGEQYF. CDR3 sequence (DNA): TGCGCCAGCAGCCAAGAAAGGGTAGGCGAGCAGTACTTC.

The chain is built from TRBV5-6 and TRBJ2-5; D unclear. Trimming took off 2 bases at V and 9 bases at J, with 14 bases between the two ends. Germline V gives CDR1 SGHDT, CDR2 YYEEEE. The CDR3 spans 13 residues. Here the CDR3 reads CASSFRRQRAQYF. CDR3 in DNA: TGTGCCAGCAGCTTTCGCCGGCAAAGGGCCCAGTACTTC.

This clone has only one observation. V usage is TRBV5-4 and J usage is TRBJ2-1; 14 bases are a match to TRBD2. After removal of 3 bases from V and 3 bases from J, the junction contained 5 bases not matched to a gene. The CDR3 is 17 residues long. CDR1 and CDR2 from the germline V gene are SGHNT and YYREEE (reference sequence). CDR3 DNA: TGTGCCAGCAGCTCCGGGACTAGCGGGAGTAACTACAATGAGCAGTTCTTC. Translation: CASSSGTSGSNYNEQFF.

V usage is TRBV27 and J usage is TRBJ2-2; 7 bases are a match to TRBD2. This CDR3 comprises 15 residues. V dropped 5 bases and J dropped 5; count of bases not matched to a gene: 8. From germline, CDR1 is MNHEY and CDR2 SMNVEV (reference sequence). CDR3 loop: CASSRLALRTGELFF. The CDR3 DNA reads TGTGCCAGCAGTAGACTAGCCTTGAGGACCGGGGAGCTGTTTTTT.

This clone was seen a few times. This sequence joins TRBV5-1 and TRBJ2-2, with D uncertain. The CDR3 is made up of 14 amino acids. Germline V gene lookup returns CDR1 SGHRS and CDR2 YFSETQ. The germline V and J ends were trimmed by 3 bases and 0 bases, with 6 bases remaining between them. In DNA, the CDR3 is TGCGCCAGCAGCTCTCAAGCGAACACCGGGGAGCTGTTTTTT. This sequence encodes CASSSQANTGELFF.